The next 29 T cell receptor beta chains were all read from a single sample in a study of T cell responses to AZD1222 COVID-19 vaccine. The repertoire was sequenced with immunoSEQ multiplex PCR; TCRdb's copy has only in-frame clones and lacks some. The table includes some 150,000 clones, about 86% detected once. Sequencing used peripheral blood, obtained 28 days after the second AZD1222 dose. All receptors come from an adult who received the AZD1222 COVID-19 vaccine.

The count of this clone is one. V usage is TRBV7-6 and J usage is TRBJ1-2, with unresolved D. Trimming removed 2 bases from V and 7 bases from J, with 8 bases in between. The CDR3 covers 12 residues. CDR1 SGHVS and CDR2 FNYEAQ come from the germline V gene. CDR3 in amino acids: CASSLFGIGYTF. The CDR3 region has the DNA TGTGCCAGCAGCTTATTCGGGATTGGCTACACCTTC.

The chain combines TRBV19 with TRBJ2-6, with D unresolved. Per germline, CDR1 LNHDA and CDR2 SQIVND (reference sequence). V shed 6 bases and J shed 0 bases, with 3 bases lying between them. CDR3 size: 13 residues. Here the CDR3 reads CASRRSGANVLTF. The CDR3 nucleotides are TGTGCCAGTAGGCGCTCTGGGGCCAACGTCCTGACTTTC.

The V gene is TRBV11-2, the J gene TRBJ2-6; D unclear. The V end lost 1 base, the J end lost 0 bases, and 7 bases lay between the germline ends. This CDR3 comprises 16 residues. Germline assignment: CDR1 SGHAT and CDR2 FQNNGV. The CDR3 DNA reads TGTGCCAGCAGCTTAGCATTGAGCTCTGGGGCCAACGTCCTGACTTTC. Amino acids: CASSLALSSGANVLTF.

The sample holds one count of this clone. The rearrangement links TRBV7-8 to TRBJ1-1; D may be TRBD1 (5 bases). Germline CDR1 reads SGHVS; CDR2 reads FQNEAQ. Trimming removed 0 bases at V and 5 bases at J, with 7 bases between. This CDR3 has 13 amino acids. Here the CDR3 reads CASSLAGATEAFF. CDR3 nucleotides: TGTGCCAGCAGCTTAGCCGGGGCTACTGAAGCTTTCTTT.

The rearrangement joins TRBV5-5 to TRBJ1-6, with D possibly TRBD1 on 5 matching bases. Deletions cut 0 bases from V and 7 bases from J, with 8 bases between. This CDR3 spans 14 amino acids. Germline CDR1 is SGHKS and CDR2 is YYEKEE (reference sequence). CDR3 DNA: TGTGCCAGCAGCTTGGGTCAGGGAAATTCACCCCTCCACTTT. Translation gives CASSLGQGNSPLHF.

The chain uses TRBV4-1 and TRBJ2-1; 9 bases agree with TRBD2. This CDR3 has 18 amino acids. Germline V gene data show CDR1 as MGHRA and CDR2 as YSYEKL. J was trimmed by 1 base and V by 4 bases; bases with no gene match: 11. The CDR3 bases are TGCGCCAGCAGCCTTTTGCCCAGCGCGGGAGGGTCCTACAATGAGCAGTTCTTC. Translated: CASSLLPSAGGSYNEQFF.

J is TRBJ1-5 and V is TRBV5-1; D unresolved. The germline gives CDR1 SGHRS, CDR2 YFSETQ. V dropped 3 bases and J dropped 0 bases, with 4 bases sitting between them. This CDR3 contains 13 residues. The chain's CDR3 is CASSWDSNQPQHF. CDR3 DNA sequence: TGCGCCAGCAGCTGGGATAGCAATCAGCCCCAGCATTTT.

The rearrangement uses TRBV30 and TRBJ1-2; 11 nucleotides agree with TRBD1. This CDR3 contains 14 residues. The V gene end was trimmed by 7 bases and the J gene end by 7 bases; junction bases not matched to a gene: 11. Germline CDR1 and CDR2: GTSNPN and SVGIG (reference sequence). The CDR3 region is CASPRTGGLVGYTF. CDR3 nucleotides: TGTGCCTCCCCCCGGACAGGGGGCCTGGTTGGCTACACCTTC.

In this sample, this clone turned up many times. Additional DNA sequences in this sample encode the identical CDR3. V and J are TRBV29-1 and TRBJ1-2, with D maybe TRBD1 (5 bases). The CDR3 length is 11 residues. CDR1 is SQVTM, CDR2 ANQGSEA, per germline. V lost 6 bases to trimming and J lost 4 bases, with 9 bases between them. CDR3 residues: CSVGASYGYTF. The CDR3 DNA is TGCAGCGTCGGGGCTTCCTATGGCTACACCTTC.

The chain links TRBV11-2 to TRBJ1-3; perhaps TRBD1 as D (6 bases). V shed 5 bases and J shed 0 bases, with 11 bases lying between them. This CDR3 has 15 amino acids. CDR1 is SGHAT and CDR2 is FQNNGV in the germline V gene. The CDR3: CASSLAGASGNTIYF. CDR3 nucleotide sequence: TGTGCCAGCAGCCTAGCAGGGGCCTCTGGAAACACCATATATTTT.

A few counts support this clone. This chain joins TRBV6-5 and TRBJ1-6; D unresolved. V was shortened by 9 bases and J by 9 bases, with 18 bases between the two germline ends. There are 14 residues in the CDR3. The germline V gene has CDR1 MNHEY and CDR2 SVGAGI. The DNA for the CDR3 is TGTGCCAGTCACAGTTTAGGTGGAACTTCACCCCTCCACTTT. Translated: CASHSLGGTSPLHF.

The chain carries TRBV6-2 or TRBV6-3 and TRBJ1-1; D is unclear. V gave up 4 bases and J gave up 0 bases, with 9 bases separating them. From germline, CDR1 is MNHEY and CDR2 SVGEGT. CDR3 size: 14 residues. The CDR3 sequence: CASSSQMVNTEAFF. Here the CDR3 DNA reads TGTGCCAGCAGTTCCCAGATGGTGAACACTGAAGCTTTCTTT.

There are a few counts of this clone. A read error may produce the germline difference seen at one junction end. The J gene is TRBJ2-5, the V gene TRBV12-3 or TRBV12-4; tentatively, D is TRBD2 (5 bases). The CDR3 length is 11 residues. The CDR3 DNA follows: TGTGCCAGCAGTCTCGGGGAGATCCAGTACTTC. This sequence encodes CASSLGEIQYF.

The chain joins TRBV11-2 to TRBJ2-7; D is unclear. Trimming cost V 5 bases and J 2 bases, with 16 bases left between them. CDR1 and CDR2 (germline): SGHAT, FQNNGV. The length of the CDR3 is 15 residues. Here the CDR3 reads CASSQTRGQAYEQYF. The CDR3 region has the DNA TGTGCCAGCAGCCAAACCCGAGGCCAAGCCTACGAGCAGTACTTC. Full variable domain (missing parts from reference TRBV11-2 and TRBJ2-7): EAGVAQSPRYKIIEKRQSVAFWCNPISGHATLYWYQQILGQGPKLLIQFQNNGVVDDSQLPKDRFSAERLKGVDSTLKIQPAKLEDSAVYLCASSQTRGQAYEQYFGPGTRLTVT.

The chain uses TRBV5-1 and TRBJ2-7, with D perhaps matching TRBD2 (7 bases). The CDR3 extends over 14 amino acids. Trimming stripped 4 bases from V and 6 bases from J, with 17 bases between. Germline V gene sequence: CDR1 SGHRS, CDR2 YFSETQ. The CDR3 loop reads CASSGGPGTIEQYF. DNA of the CDR3: TGCGCCAGCAGCGGGGGGCCAGGGACTATCGAGCAGTACTTC. Variable domain in full (rest from reference TRBV5-1 and TRBJ2-7): KAGVTQTPRYLIKTRGQQVTLSCSPISGHRSVSWYQQTPGQGLQFLFEYFSETQRNKGNFPGRFSGRQFSNSRSEMNVSTLELGDSALYLCASSGGPGTIEQYFGPGTRLTVT.

The chain employs TRBV5-4 and TRBJ1-1, with D possibly being TRBD1 (6 bases). Germline V gene data show CDR1 as SGHNT and CDR2 as YYREEE (reference sequence). The CDR3 sequence is 16 residues long. The germline V and J ends were trimmed by 8 bases and 0 bases, with 20 bases remaining between them. DNA of the CDR3: TGTGCCAGTACCCCGGCGGCAGGGGCGATGAACACTGAAGCTTTCTTT. Translation: CASTPAAGAMNTEAFF.

The chain carries TRBV9 and TRBJ2-1; 11 bases fit TRBD2. The CDR3 covers 15 residues. With 3 bases clipped from V and 4 bases from J, the junction kept 3 bases outside the gene matches. Germline V gene data show CDR1 as SGDLS and CDR2 as YYNGEE. CDR3 coding DNA: TGTGCCAGCAGCGCGCTAGCGGGGGGATACAATGAGCAGTTCTTC. As protein: CASSALAGGYNEQFF.

J is TRBJ2-2 and V is TRBV5-6, with D perhaps TRBD1 (5 bases). The ends were cut back, 3 bases at V and 0 bases at J, with 15 bases in the middle. In germline, CDR1 is SGHDT, CDR2 YYEEEE. The CDR3 consists of 17 residues. CDR3: CASSSLGAPSNTGELFF. For the CDR3, the DNA is TGTGCCAGCAGCTCCCTTGGGGCCCCTTCGAACACCGGGGAGCTGTTTTTT.

There are a few counts of this clone. The chain employs TRBV7-9 and TRBJ2-3, with TRBD1 matching over 9 bases. With 5 bases clipped from V and 3 bases from J, the junction kept 3 bases outside the gene matches. This CDR3 is built from 14 residues. The germline gives CDR1 SEHNR, CDR2 FQNEAQ (reference sequence). The CDR3 here is CASSVGTGTDTQYF. The CDR3 DNA sequence: TGTGCCAGCAGCGTCGGGACAGGGACAGATACGCAGTATTTT.

The V gene is TRBV6-5, the J gene TRBJ1-1, with unresolved D. Trimming shortened V by 7 bases and J by 4 bases, and 10 bases separated the two germline ends. The germline gives CDR1 MNHEY, CDR2 SVGAGI. The CDR3 runs 12 residues. This CDR3 reads CASTRVGTEAFF. CDR3 DNA: TGTGCCAGCACAAGGGTGGGCACTGAAGCTTTCTTT.

CDR3 nucleotide sequence: TGTGCCAGCAGCCCCGGGGGAGGGGCATACTACGAGCAGTACTTC. This encodes CASSPGGGAYYEQYF. V and J are TRBV9 and TRBJ2-7, with TRBD2 identical over 7 bases. Losses at the gene ends were 4 bases for V and 3 bases for J; bases not matched to a gene: 10. The CDR3 consists of 15 residues. Germline V gene sequence: CDR1 SGDLS, CDR2 YYNGEE.

The chain employs TRBV6-5 and TRBJ2-7; TRBD1 might be the D (5 bases). Germline V gene data show CDR1 as MNHEY and CDR2 as SVGAGI. This CDR3 has 13 residues. The V end lost 5 bases, the J end lost 0 bases, and 8 bases lay between the germline ends. This CDR3 is CASSPDTSYEQYF. CDR3 sequence (DNA): TGTGCCAGCAGTCCGGACACCTCCTACGAGCAGTACTTC.

V is TRBV30 and J is TRBJ1-1; D is perhaps TRBD1 (5 bases). V lost 0 bases to trimming and J lost 0 bases, with 11 bases between them. Germline V gene lookup returns CDR1 GTSNPN and CDR2 SVGIG (reference sequence). The CDR3 is 15 residues long. CDR3 in amino acids: CAWSVLGTLNTEAFF. Written as DNA, the CDR3 is TGTGCCTGGAGTGTACTAGGGACTCTGAACACTGAAGCTTTCTTT.

The V and J genes are TRBV9 and TRBJ1-3; D unresolved. Germline-derived CDR1 and CDR2 are SGDLS and YYNGEE. V lost 4 bases and J lost 7, with 9 bases in between. The CDR3 spans 12 residues. DNA for the CDR3: TGTGCCAGCAGCTTCCCGCCGAACACCATATATTTT. This sequence encodes CASSFPPNTIYF.

The rearrangement links TRBV3-1 (or the pseudogene TRBV3-2) to TRBJ2-3; TRBD2 matches 12 bases. CDR1 and CDR2 (germline): LGHDT, YNNKEL (reference sequence). This CDR3 is built from 13 residues. V dropped 4 bases and J dropped 8; count of bases not matched to a gene: 1. The CDR3 is CASSRGLAGTQYF. The CDR3 nucleotides read TGTGCCAGCAGCCGGGGACTAGCGGGTACGCAGTATTTT.

This chain links TRBV5-1 with TRBJ2-3; 9 bases match TRBD1. The germline V gene encodes CDR1 SGHRS and CDR2 YFSETQ. Germline trimming cut 2 bases from V and 5 bases from J; bases unmatched to any gene: 3. This CDR3 has 14 amino acids. In nucleotides, the CDR3 is TGCGCCAGCAGCTTACAGGGGGCAGGAGATACGCAGTATTTT. Protein sequence: CASSLQGAGDTQYF.

The rearrangement joins TRBV14 to TRBJ2-7; no clear D gene. The germline V gene encodes CDR1 SGHDN and CDR2 FVKESK. Trimming left V 1 base short and J 1 base short, with 5 bases between. The CDR3 is 13 residues long. CDR3 DNA sequence: TGTGCCAGCAGCCAAGCGGGTTCCTACGAGCAGTACTTC. Protein product: CASSQAGSYEQYF.

The chain couples TRBV4-2 to TRBJ2-5; possible D gene TRBD1, 5 bases. The CDR3 extends over 11 amino acids. Trimming shortened V by 6 bases and J by 5 bases, and 7 bases separated the two germline ends. Germline CDR1 is LGHNA and CDR2 is YNFKEQ. CDR3 protein: CASRGVETQYF. CDR3 bases: TGTGCCAGCAGAGGGGTGGAGACCCAGTACTTC.

This chain links TRBV6-6 with TRBJ1-5, with a weak D call TRBD1 (5 bases). Germline V CDR1 and CDR2: MNHNY, SVGAGI (reference sequence). The CDR3 spans 14 residues. Trimming shortened V by 0 bases and J by 4 bases, and 7 bases separated the two germline ends. In DNA form, the CDR3 reads TGTGCCAGCAGTTACTCGGCAGGGAATCAGCCCCAGCATTTT. The encoded protein is CASSYSAGNQPQHF.